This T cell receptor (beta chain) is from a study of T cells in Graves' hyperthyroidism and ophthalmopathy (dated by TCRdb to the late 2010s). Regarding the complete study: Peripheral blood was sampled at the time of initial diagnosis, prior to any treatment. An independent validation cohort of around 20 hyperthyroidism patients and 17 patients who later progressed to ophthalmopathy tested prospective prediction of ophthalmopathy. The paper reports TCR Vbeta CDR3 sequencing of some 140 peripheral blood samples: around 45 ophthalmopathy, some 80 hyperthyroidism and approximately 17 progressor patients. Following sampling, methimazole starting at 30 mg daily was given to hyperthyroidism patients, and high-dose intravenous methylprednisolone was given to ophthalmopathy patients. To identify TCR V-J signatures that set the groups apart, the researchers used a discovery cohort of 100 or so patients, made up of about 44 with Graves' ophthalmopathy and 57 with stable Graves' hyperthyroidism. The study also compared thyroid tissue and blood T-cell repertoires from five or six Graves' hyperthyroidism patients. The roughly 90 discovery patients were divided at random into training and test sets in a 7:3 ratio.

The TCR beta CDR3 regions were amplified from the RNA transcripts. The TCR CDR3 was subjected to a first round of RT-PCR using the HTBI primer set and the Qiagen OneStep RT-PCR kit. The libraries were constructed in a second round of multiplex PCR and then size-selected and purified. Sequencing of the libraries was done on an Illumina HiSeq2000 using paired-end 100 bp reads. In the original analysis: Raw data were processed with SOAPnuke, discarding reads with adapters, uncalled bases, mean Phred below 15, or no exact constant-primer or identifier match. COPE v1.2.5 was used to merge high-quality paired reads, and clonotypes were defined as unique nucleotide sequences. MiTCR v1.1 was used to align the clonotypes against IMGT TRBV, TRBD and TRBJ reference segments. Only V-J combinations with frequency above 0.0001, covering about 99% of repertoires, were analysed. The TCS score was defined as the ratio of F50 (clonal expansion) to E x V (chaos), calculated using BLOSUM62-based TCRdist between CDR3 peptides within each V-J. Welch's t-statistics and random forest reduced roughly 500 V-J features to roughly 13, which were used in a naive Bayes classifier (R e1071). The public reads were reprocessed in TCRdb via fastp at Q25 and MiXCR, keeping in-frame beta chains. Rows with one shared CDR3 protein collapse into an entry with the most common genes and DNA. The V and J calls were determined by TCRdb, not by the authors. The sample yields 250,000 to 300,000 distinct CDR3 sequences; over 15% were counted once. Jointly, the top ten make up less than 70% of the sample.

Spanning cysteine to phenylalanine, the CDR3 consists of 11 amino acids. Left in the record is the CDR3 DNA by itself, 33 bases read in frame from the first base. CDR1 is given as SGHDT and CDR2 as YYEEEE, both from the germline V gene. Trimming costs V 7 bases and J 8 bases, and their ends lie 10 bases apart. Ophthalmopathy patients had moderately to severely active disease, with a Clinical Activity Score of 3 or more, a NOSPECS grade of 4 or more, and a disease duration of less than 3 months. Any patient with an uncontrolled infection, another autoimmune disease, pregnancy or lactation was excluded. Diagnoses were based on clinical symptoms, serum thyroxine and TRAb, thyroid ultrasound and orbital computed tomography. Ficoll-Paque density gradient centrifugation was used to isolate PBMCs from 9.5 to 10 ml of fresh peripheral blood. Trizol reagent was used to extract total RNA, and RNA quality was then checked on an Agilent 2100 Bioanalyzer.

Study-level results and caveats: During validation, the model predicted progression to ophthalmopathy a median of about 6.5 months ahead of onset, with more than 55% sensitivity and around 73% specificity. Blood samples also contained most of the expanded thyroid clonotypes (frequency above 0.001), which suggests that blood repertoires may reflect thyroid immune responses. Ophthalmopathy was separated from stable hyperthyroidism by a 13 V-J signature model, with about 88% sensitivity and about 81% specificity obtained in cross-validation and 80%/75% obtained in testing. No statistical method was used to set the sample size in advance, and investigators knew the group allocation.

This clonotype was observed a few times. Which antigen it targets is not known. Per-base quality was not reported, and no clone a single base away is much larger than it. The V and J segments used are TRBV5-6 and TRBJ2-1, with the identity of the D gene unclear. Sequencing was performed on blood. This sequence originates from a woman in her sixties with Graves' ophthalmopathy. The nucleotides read TGTGCCAGCGCCAGGCTAGATGAGCAGTTCTTC. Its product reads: CASARLDEQFF. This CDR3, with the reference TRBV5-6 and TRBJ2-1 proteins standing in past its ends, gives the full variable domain DAGVTQSPTHLIKTRGQQVTLRCSPKSGHDTVSWYQQALGQGPQFIFQYYEEEERQRGNFPDRFSGHQFPNYSSELNVNALLLGDSALYLCASARLDEQFFGPGTRLTVL.